The 8 T cell receptor beta chains given below trace back to one sample, sequenced in a study of blood T cell repertoires in COVID-19. Some clones are missing from TCRdb's copy, which holds only in-frame ones; the method was immunoSEQ multiplex PCR. The sample holds 97,000 or so clones; 79% are singletons and the top ten take 15% to 20%. The source material was peripheral blood. The receptors shown here come from a woman of 80 years or more with active or convalescent COVID-19.

The chain joins TRBV5-4 to TRBJ2-7; the match to TRBD2 covers 11 bases. V gave up 3 bases and J gave up 6 bases; unmatched junction bases: 8. Germline values: CDR1 SGHNT, CDR2 YYREEE (reference sequence). The CDR3 has 15 amino acids. This CDR3 reads CASSSKLAGVGEQYF. The CDR3, as DNA: TGTGCCAGCAGCTCAAAACTAGCGGGAGTTGGCGAGCAGTACTTC.

The chain has TRBV5-4 and TRBJ2-1; TRBD2 agrees at 14 bases. V was clipped by 4 bases and J by 0 bases; unmatched bases: 12. There are 20 residues in the CDR3. Germline-derived CDR1 and CDR2 are SGHNT and YYREEE (reference sequence). The CDR3 sequence is CASSILSTSGRGSSYNEQFF. CDR3 DNA: TGTGCCAGCAGCATATTATCGACTAGCGGGAGGGGCAGCTCCTACAATGAGCAGTTCTTC.

This chain connects TRBV7-3 to TRBJ2-1, with 7 bases lining up with TRBD1. After removal of 5 bases from V and 8 bases from J, the junction contained 6 bases not matched to a gene. The CDR3 loop spans 13 amino acids. CDR1 and CDR2 (germline): SGHTA, FQGTGA. CDR3 sequence reads: CASSADRFDEQFF. CDR3 DNA: TGTGCCAGCAGCGCGGACAGGTTTGATGAGCAGTTCTTC.

This clone was counted a few times. This chain links TRBV11-3 with TRBJ2-1; TRBD2 matches at 9 bases. Looked up from germline, CDR1 is SGHNT and CDR2 is YENEEA. With 5 bases clipped from V and 4 bases from J, the junction kept 12 bases outside the gene matches. CDR3 size: 17 residues. CDR3 DNA: TGTGCCAGCAGCCCATCCAAAGGTCTAGCGGGGTACAATGAGCAGTTCTTC. This sequence encodes CASSPSKGLAGYNEQFF.

As regards this clone: At one boundary the junction diverges from the germline segment, which might be a read error. The J gene is TRBJ2-1, the V gene TRBV6-2 or TRBV6-3, with 12 bases identical to TRBD2. The CDR3 contains 17 residues. The germline gives CDR1 MNHEY, CDR2 SVGEGT. In nucleotides, the CDR3 is TGTGCCAGCAGTTTGGCTTTTTTACTAGCGGGAGGAAAAGGGAAAGTCTTC. This gives the protein CASSLAFLLAGGKGKVF.

The genes are TRBV18 and TRBJ2-7, with 10 positions matching TRBD2. With 1 base clipped from V and 4 bases from J, the junction kept 1 base outside the gene matches. Germline values: CDR1 KGHSH, CDR2 LQKENI. CDR3 length: 14 residues. CDR3 DNA: TGTGCCAGCTCACCACAAGCGGGGGGGTACGAGCAGTACTTC. The encoded protein is CASSPQAGGYEQYF.

The rearrangement uses TRBV7-2 and TRBJ2-1, with TRBD2 identical over 14 bases. The CDR3 runs 15 residues. J gave up 6 bases and V 5 bases, and 3 bases lay outside the gene matches. Looked up from germline, CDR1 is SGHTA and CDR2 is FQGNSA. CDR3 nucleotides: TGTGCCAGCAGCCTAGGACTAGCGGGAGGCAATGAGCAGTTCTTC. This sequence encodes CASSLGLAGGNEQFF.

The chain couples TRBV4-1 to TRBJ2-1; no definite D call. V shed 0 bases and J shed 9 bases, with 6 bases lying between them. Germline V gene lookup returns CDR1 MGHRA and CDR2 YSYEKL. CDR3 length: 12 residues. CDR3 coding DNA: TGCGCCAGCAGCCAAGACTGGAGTGAGCAGTTCTTC. Translated: CASSQDWSEQFF.